This entry lists 22 T cell receptor beta chains sequenced from one sample in a study of blood T cell repertoires in COVID-19. Libraries were prepared by immunoSEQ multiplex PCR; TCRdb keeps only in-frame clonotypes and omits some of them. There are 84,000 or so clones in the sample; about three quarters occur only once, and around 50% lies in the top ten. Material: peripheral blood. The receptors come from a human donor in a cohort sampled during active COVID-19.

The rearrangement uses TRBV7-8 and TRBJ1-2, with D uncertain. Germline loops: CDR1 SGHVS, CDR2 FQNEAQ. V shed 1 base and J shed 8 bases, with 11 bases lying between them. The CDR3 is made up of 13 amino acids. CDR3 sequence reads: CASSLVSSEGYTF. The CDR3 coding sequence is TGTGCCAGCAGCTTAGTGTCCTCGGAGGGCTACACCTTC.

This clone was seen more than once but under ten times. The chain couples TRBV7-2 to TRBJ1-5; TRBD1 might be the D (6 bases). Germline V gene sequence: CDR1 SGHTA, CDR2 FQGNSA. Trimming left V 5 bases short and J 4 bases short, with 15 bases between. The CDR3 is made up of 15 amino acids. Here the CDR3 reads CASSVRVGANQPQHF. DNA of the CDR3: TGTGCCAGCAGCGTCAGGGTGGGGGCAAATCAGCCCCAGCATTTT.

V usage is TRBV5-1 and J usage is TRBJ2-1, with TRBD1 matching 7 bases. The CDR3 covers 14 residues. CDR1 is SGHRS and CDR2 is YFSETQ in the germline V gene. Unmatched junction bases numbered 7, after V lost 5 bases and J lost 5 bases. CDR3 sequence: CASRQQGSNNEQFF. The CDR3 DNA follows: TGCGCCAGCAGGCAACAGGGGTCCAACAATGAGCAGTTCTTC.

In its sample, this clone was seen once. The chain couples TRBV6-5 to TRBJ1-4, with D hard to call. CDR3 length equals 16 residues. Trimming removed 0 bases at V and 0 bases at J, with 8 bases between. CDR1 is MNHEY, CDR2 SVGAGI, per germline. CDR3: CASSYSLLATNEKLFF. The CDR3 nucleotides read TGTGCCAGCAGTTACTCCCTACTAGCAACTAATGAAAAACTGTTTTTT.

CDR3 protein: CASSYRKRGPYNEQFF. The CDR3 DNA sequence: TGTGCCAGCAGTTACCGCAAGCGAGGCCCCTACAATGAGCAGTTCTTC. The chain links TRBV6-5 to TRBJ2-1; D gene unclear. The CDR3 is 16 amino acids. Trimming took 2 bases from V and 2 from J, leaving 13 bases between them. Germline V gives CDR1 MNHEY, CDR2 SVGAGI.

The chain recombines TRBV18 with TRBJ2-5, with 11 bases lining up with TRBD2. The V gene's germline CDR1 is KGHSH and CDR2 LQKENI. This CDR3 has 16 amino acids. The V and J ends lost 6 bases and 5 bases, in that order; junction bases with no gene match: 11. CDR3 protein: CASSPVALAGDETQYF. The CDR3 nucleotides are TGTGCCAGCTCGCCTGTAGCACTAGCGGGAGATGAGACCCAGTACTTC.

This chain connects TRBV7-2 to TRBJ2-3, with 7 bases identical to TRBD2. Germline V gives CDR1 SGHTA, CDR2 FQGNSA. After removal of 1 base from V and 0 bases from J, the junction contained 13 bases not matched to a gene. The CDR3 extends over 19 amino acids. CDR3: CASSLGSGLGGLSTDTQYF. CDR3 bases: TGTGCCAGCAGCTTAGGGTCAGGCCTGGGAGGGCTAAGCACAGATACGCAGTATTTT.

This clone was counted only a few times. This chain links TRBV10-3 with TRBJ1-5; no definite D call. Germline CDR1 reads ENHRY; CDR2 reads SYGVKD. The CDR3 sequence is 14 residues long. The V and J ends lost 3 bases and 2 bases respectively, with 8 bases between them. In nucleotides, the CDR3 is TGTGCCATCAGTGACTGGGGAGGCAATCAGCCCCAGCATTTT. Translation gives CAISDWGGNQPQHF.

This sequence joins TRBV15 and TRBJ1-5; D is possibly TRBD1 (6 bases). V shed 2 bases and J shed 1 base, with 12 bases lying between them. The CDR3 extends over 16 amino acids. CDR1 is LNHNV and CDR2 is YYDKDF in the germline V gene (reference sequence). CDR3 sequence (DNA): TGTGCCACCAGCAGAACAAGAGGACAGAGCAATCAGCCCCAGCATTTT. Translated, it gives CATSRTRGQSNQPQHF.

The J gene is TRBJ2-3, the V gene TRBV2; D is ambiguous. Trimming removed 9 bases from V and 6 bases from J, with 16 bases in between. This CDR3 is built from 13 residues. Germline V gene sequence: CDR1 SNHLY, CDR2 FYNNEI. The CDR3 spells CASTKEQLDTQYF. The CDR3 DNA is TGTGCCAGTACGAAGGAACAGCTGGATACGCAGTATTTT. The entire variable domain, with the rest obtained from reference TRBV2 and TRBJ2-3, is as follows: EPEVTQTPSHQVTQMGQEVILRCVPISNHLYFYWYRQILGQKVEFLVSFYNNEISEKSEIFDDQFSVERPDGSNFTLKIRSTKLEDSAMYFCASTKEQLDTQYFGPGTRLTVL.

There are a few counts of this clone. V and J are TRBV19 and TRBJ1-1; 10 bases map to TRBD1. V shed 8 bases, J shed 5 bases, and the junction held 8 bases outside the gene matches. The CDR3 has 14 residues. Looked up from germline, CDR1 is LNHDA and CDR2 is SQIVND (reference sequence). CDR3 DNA sequence: TGTGCCAGTTTCCCCCCGGACAGGGGGACTGAAGCTTTCTTT. Protein sequence: CASFPPDRGTEAFF. The full variable domain, in which reference TRBV19 and TRBJ1-1 provide the parts outside the CDR3, is DGGITQSPKYLFRKEGQNVTLSCEQNLNHDAMYWYRQDPGQGLRLIYYSQIVNDFQKGDIAEGYSVSREKKESFPLTVTSAQKNPTAFYLCASFPPDRGTEAFFGQGTRLTVV.

The rearrangement links TRBV9 to TRBJ2-7; 10 bases agree with TRBD2. This CDR3 spans 16 amino acids. The J segment lost 6 bases and the V segment lost 3 bases, leaving 12 bases of the junction unmatched. The germline gives CDR1 SGDLS, CDR2 YYNGEE. The CDR3 coding sequence is TGTGCCAGCAGCGAATCCGGGACTAGCGCCAGGGGCGAGCAGTACTTC. This sequence encodes CASSESGTSARGEQYF.

This sequence joins TRBV7-2 and TRBJ2-3; no definite D call. V was pared by 1 base and J by 11 bases, with 7 bases between. Germline CDR1 SGHTA, CDR2 FQGNSA. This CDR3 contains 11 residues. The CDR3: CASSLGERQYF. The CDR3 nucleotides are TGTGCCAGCAGCTTAGGCGAGAGGCAGTATTTT.

This clone is medium-sized within its sample. This chain connects TRBV27 to TRBJ2-2, with TRBD2 matching 10 bases. There are 16 residues in the CDR3. Germline loops: CDR1 MNHEY, CDR2 SMNVEV (reference sequence). J was trimmed by 0 bases and V by 4 bases; bases with no gene match: 2. In nucleotides, the CDR3 is TGTGCCAGCAGTTCGCTAGCGGGAGCGAACACCGGGGAGCTGTTTTTT. Protein sequence: CASSSLAGANTGELFF.

This sequence joins TRBV6-6 and TRBJ2-7; 9 nucleotides match TRBD2. CDR1 MNHNY and CDR2 SVGAGI come from the germline V gene (reference sequence). This CDR3 comprises 12 residues. V trimming: 11 bases; J trimming: 3 bases; junction bases outside the gene matches: 5. CDR3 residues: CAVGSGGYEQYF. In nucleotides, the CDR3 is TGTGCCGTCGGTAGCGGGGGCTACGAGCAGTACTTC.

In its sample, this clone was seen once. This chain uses TRBV7-2 with TRBJ2-6, with D unresolved. V was pared by 4 bases and J by 0 bases, with 19 bases between. The CDR3 consists of 19 residues. CDR1 is SGHTA and CDR2 is FQGNSA in the germline V gene. The chain's CDR3 is CASSSPTKRLSSGANVLTF. DNA for the CDR3: TGTGCCAGCAGCTCACCCACCAAGAGACTGAGCTCTGGGGCCAACGTCCTGACTTTC.

The chain uses TRBV12-3 or TRBV12-4 and TRBJ2-3; the D is unclear. This CDR3 is built from 13 residues. Trimming pared 5 bases from V and 4 bases from J, leaving 10 bases between. Here the CDR3 reads CASSRRSADTQYF. The CDR3 DNA sequence: TGTGCCAGCAGTCGCCGGAGCGCAGATACGCAGTATTTT.

V and J are TRBV28 and TRBJ2-1; D perhaps matches TRBD1 (6 bases). Germline V lookup: CDR1 MDHEN, CDR2 SYDVKM. CDR3 length: 16 residues. V was pared by 6 bases and J by 4 bases, with 19 bases between. Written as DNA, the CDR3 is TGTGCCAGCAGCATTTTCCAGGGGAAGTCATACAATGAGCAGTTCTTC. This translates into CASSIFQGKSYNEQFF.

This chain joins TRBV6-2 or TRBV6-3 and TRBJ2-5; 7 nucleotides match TRBD1. The CDR3 is 14 residues long. Germline V gene data show CDR1 as MNHEY and CDR2 as SVGEGT. After removal of 6 bases from V and 4 bases from J, the junction contained 8 bases not matched to a gene. The CDR3 protein is CASSPGTARETQYF. DNA of the CDR3: TGTGCCAGCAGCCCCGGGACAGCCCGAGAGACCCAGTACTTC.

V usage is TRBV11-2 and J usage is TRBJ1-6; D is possibly TRBD1 (5 bases). The CDR3 consists of 15 residues. Trimming took off 1 base at V and 10 bases at J, with 14 bases between the two ends. Per the germline V gene, CDR1 is SGHAT and CDR2 is FQNNGV. CDR3: CASSLARVPGSPLHF. CDR3 DNA: TGTGCCAGCAGCTTAGCCAGGGTTCCCGGATCACCCCTCCACTTT. The full variable domain, with the rest looked up from reference TRBV11-2 and TRBJ1-6, is EAGVAQSPRYKIIEKRQSVAFWCNPISGHATLYWYQQILGQGPKLLIQFQNNGVVDDSQLPKDRFSAERLKGVDSTLKIQPAKLEDSAVYLCASSLARVPGSPLHFGNGTRLTVT.

This chain links TRBV27 with TRBJ1-2; TRBD1 aligns across 8 bases. J was trimmed by 8 bases and V by 3 bases; bases with no gene match: 2. This CDR3 has 12 residues. Germline V gene lookup returns CDR1 MNHEY and CDR2 SMNVEV (reference sequence). The CDR3 loop is CASSLTGDGYTF. The CDR3 nucleotides read TGTGCCAGCAGTTTGACAGGGGACGGCTACACCTTC.

The chain uses TRBV28 and TRBJ2-7; 7 bases fit TRBD1. V gave up 11 bases and J gave up 6 bases; unmatched junction bases: 7. The CDR3 length is 11 residues. Germline V gene lookup returns CDR1 MDHEN and CDR2 SYDVKM. The CDR3: CAATGVSEQYF. The CDR3 bases are TGTGCCGCAACAGGGGTTTCCGAGCAGTACTTC. The full variable domain, completed using reference TRBV28 and TRBJ2-7, is DVKVTQSSRYLVKRTGEKVFLECVQDMDHENMFWYRQDPGLGLRLIYFSYDVKMKEKGDIPEGYSVSREKKERFSLILESASTNQTSMYLCAATGVSEQYFGPGTRLTVT.